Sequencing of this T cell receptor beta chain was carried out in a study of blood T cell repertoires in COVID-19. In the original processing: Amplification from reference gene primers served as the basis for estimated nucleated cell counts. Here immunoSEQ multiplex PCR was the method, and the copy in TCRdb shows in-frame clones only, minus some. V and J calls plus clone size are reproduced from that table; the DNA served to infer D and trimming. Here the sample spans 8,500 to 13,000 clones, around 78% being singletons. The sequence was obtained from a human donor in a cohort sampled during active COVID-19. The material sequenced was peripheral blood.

CDR3 region: CASRDFGHPQETQYF. As DNA, the CDR3 is TGTGCCAGCAGGGATTTCGGACATCCCCAAGAGACCCAGTACTTC. The V call is TRBV7-9, the J call TRBJ2-5; D perhaps matches TRBD1 (5 bases). V was clipped by 6 bases and J by 1 base, with 15 bases between them. This CDR3 has 15 residues. Looked up from germline, CDR1 is SEHNR and CDR2 is FQNEAQ (reference sequence).